Sequencing of this TCR beta chain was carried out in a study of long-term antiretroviral therapy in people with HIV. Study-level findings and limits: Blood dates from 2004 to 2017, possibly under older ART regimens. ART adherence, viral resistance and therapy changes went undocumented.

Worth noting for this clone: Its antigen is still unknown.

Version v3.0 of the immunoSEQ assay was performed at survey level. Sequenced by immunoSEQ multiplex PCR; TCRdb stores in-frame clones only, minus some. The profile covers about 42,000 clones, with around nine tenths appearing a single time and 5.1% taken by the ten largest. This CDR3 contains 15 residues. CDR1 is GTSNPN and CDR2 is SVGIG in the germline V gene (reference sequence). Trimming took 0 bases from V and 0 from J, leaving 9 bases between them. The sequence derives from a woman between 45 and 65 years old with HIV. V and J are TRBV30 and TRBJ1-5; the D is unclear. The specimen was unsorted PBMCs, collected 0.1 years before starting antiretroviral therapy. The CDR3 region has the DNA TGTGCCTGGAGTGTAGGGTCTTATAGCAATCAGCCCCAGCATTTT. It is translated as CAWSVGSYSNQPQHF.